This T cell receptor (beta chain) is from a study of blood T cell repertoires in COVID-19. Study details: PBMCs, B-cell-depleted T cells, or T cells provided the cDNA or gDNA that made up the material.

Produced via immunoSEQ multiplex PCR; TCRdb's table is partial and in-frame only. The data show roughly 250,000 clones, around 90% seen once. This CDR3 has 15 residues. V lost 6 bases and J lost 2, with 14 bases in between. Per the germline V gene, CDR1 is WSHSY and CDR2 is SAAADI. Participants reported their clinical history, and cohort assignment relied on those reports. Each exposed participant met a COVID-19 case in the 2 weeks preceding study entry. The rearrangement links TRBV10-2 to TRBJ2-1; a possible D gene is TRBD2 (6 bases). The TCR comes from a man over 45 who had been exposed to COVID-19. Sequenced sample: PBMCs or T cells enriched from blood (not recorded which). The CDR3 here is CASRVGTVAYNEQFF. The CDR3 DNA sequence: TGCGCCAGCAGGGTGGGGACTGTAGCCTACAATGAGCAGTTCTTC.